The clone carrying this T cell receptor (beta chain) was found many times. Its antigen is undetermined. The sample comes from a study of T-cell reconstitution after alpha-beta-depleted transplantation in children. Trimming shortened V by 0 bases and J by 1 base, and 14 bases separated the two germline ends. CDR1 and CDR2 from the germline V gene are SGHKS and YYEKEE (reference sequence). This CDR3 region has 17 residues. Study-level points and caveats: Alpha-beta T cells present about two months after transplant were reported to originate from several hundred expanded graft clones.

Unique molecular identifiers were used in preparing the TCRbeta library. TCRdb fed the PCR reads into MiXCR, producing one record per CDR3 protein. The data hold hundreds of thousands of distinct CDR3 sequences, with about an eighth observed a single time. This sequence was found in a girl aged 2-10 years with congenital amegakaryocytic thrombocytopenia, due to receive a stem cell transplant. The specimen comprised PBMCs, sampled before TCRalphabeta/CD19-depleted stem cell transplant. The rearrangement links TRBV5-5 to TRBJ1-5, with D unclear. CDR3 sequence reads: CASSLAGRGKSNQPQHF. As DNA, the CDR3 is TGTGCCAGCAGCTTGGCCGGAAGAGGGAAGAGCAATCAGCCCCAGCATTTT.